This T cell receptor (beta chain) was observed in a study of T-cell memory formation after mild COVID-19. This clonotype was seen only a few times. TCRdb re-called the 5' RACE reads with MiXCR, one entry per CDR3 protein. This sample has about 560,000 distinct CDR3 sequences, with about a fifth found just once. V lost 11 bases, J lost 1 base, and 11 bases lay in between. CDR1 is SEHNR, CDR2 FQNEAQ, per germline (reference sequence). This CDR3 is 13 amino acids long. The sequenced sample consisted of PBMCs or a T cell subset sorted from them (not recorded which). This chain uses TRBV7-9 with TRBJ1-4; perhaps TRBD1 as D (5 bases). This TCR was recovered from an adult woman who had mild COVID-19 (a few samples of this study predate the infection). Cell type and time point are not known. The CDR3 DNA reads as TGTGCCGTTTCGGGACGAACTAATGAAAAACTGTTTTTT. Encoded protein: CAVSGRTNEKLFF.